This TCR beta chain was sequenced in a study of blood T cell repertoires in COVID-19. The junction had 9 bases not matched to a gene; V was cut back by 0 bases and J by 10 bases. CDR1 and CDR2 from the germline V gene are MNHEY and SVGAGI. CDR3 size: 14 residues. This clone was picked up one time. Original methodology: Amplified reference gene primers provided the basis for estimating nucleated cell counts. Sequencing was performed with immunoSEQ multiplex PCR; in TCRdb, only in-frame clones are kept and a portion is missing. The V and J calls and clone size come from that table; D and trimming were worked out from the DNA. The data hold approximately 140,000 clones, with just under 90% observed a single time.

V usage is TRBV6-5 and J usage is TRBJ2-7; 7 bases align to TRBD1. The clonotype was recovered from a woman aged 40 to 55 with acute or convalescent COVID-19. The sample consisted of peripheral blood. The CDR3 nucleotides are TGTGCCAGCAGTTACTCGGATGGGACAGCCAGACAGTACTTC. The encoded protein is CASSYSDGTARQYF.